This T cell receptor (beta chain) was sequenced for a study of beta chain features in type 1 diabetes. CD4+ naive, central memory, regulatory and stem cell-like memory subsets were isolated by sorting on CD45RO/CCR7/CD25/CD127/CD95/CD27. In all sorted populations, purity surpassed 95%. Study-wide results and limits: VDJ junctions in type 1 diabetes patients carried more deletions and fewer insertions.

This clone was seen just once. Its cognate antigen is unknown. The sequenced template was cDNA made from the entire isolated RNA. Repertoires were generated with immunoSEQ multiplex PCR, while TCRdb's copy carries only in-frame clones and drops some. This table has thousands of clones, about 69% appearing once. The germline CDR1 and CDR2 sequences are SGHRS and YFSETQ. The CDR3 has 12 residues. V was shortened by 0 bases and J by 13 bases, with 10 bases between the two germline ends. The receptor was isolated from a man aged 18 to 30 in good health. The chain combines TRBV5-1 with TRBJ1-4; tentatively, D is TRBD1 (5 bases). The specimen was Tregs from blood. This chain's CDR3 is CASSLDRRRLFF. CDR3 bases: TGCGCCAGCAGCTTGGACAGGCGGCGACTGTTTTTT.